A single sample is the source of the 10 T cell receptor beta chains below, sequenced in a study of T cell responses to AZD1222 COVID-19 vaccine. The table came from immunoSEQ multiplex PCR; TCRdb's copy has only in-frame clones and leaves some out. The table lists 90,000 to 95,000 clones, roughly 91% of them singletons, with about a fifth in the top ten. Specimen: peripheral blood, collected on day 0 of AZD1222 vaccination. These receptors were collected from an adult in good health.

This clone occurred once. This CDR3 reads CASSVDRADQAFF. Here the CDR3 DNA reads TGTGCCAGCAGCGTAGACAGGGCAGATCAAGCTTTCTTT. The chain has TRBV9 and TRBJ1-1; D is possibly TRBD1 (6 bases). The V end was cut by 0 bases, the J end by 9 bases, with 12 bases between. The CDR3 has 13 amino acids. CDR1 SGDLS and CDR2 YYNGEE come from the germline V gene.

The V gene is TRBV6-5, the J gene TRBJ2-7; D call uncertain. Trimming stripped 4 bases from V and 12 bases from J, with 19 bases between. The CDR3 spans 13 residues. In germline, CDR1 is MNHEY, CDR2 SVGAGI. The CDR3 loop is CASSSYQETDLYF. The DNA of the CDR3 is TGTGCCAGCAGTTCGTATCAGGAGACCGACCTGTACTTC.

V usage is TRBV6-4 and J usage is TRBJ1-6; TRBD1 agrees at 11 bases. CDR3 length: 16 amino acids. The V and J ends lost 0 bases and 8 bases, in that order; junction bases with no gene match: 3. Germline V gene lookup returns CDR1 MRHNA and CDR2 SNTAGT. In DNA, the CDR3 is TGTGCCAGCAGTGACTCTGGGACAGGGGGACATTCACCCCTCCACTTT. Residues: CASSDSGTGGHSPLHF.

The chain uses TRBV18 and TRBJ2-2, with unresolved D. Per germline, CDR1 KGHSH and CDR2 LQKENI. This CDR3 contains 13 residues. V dropped 1 base and J dropped 6 bases, with 6 bases sitting between them. In DNA form, the CDR3 reads TGTGCCAGCTCACCACGGACGGCCGGGGAGCTGTTTTTT. Protein sequence: CASSPRTAGELFF.

This clone was counted a single time. The chain employs TRBV3-1 (or the pseudogene TRBV3-2) and TRBJ1-4; TRBD1 aligns across 7 bases. Germline CDR1 LGHDT, CDR2 YNNKEL (reference sequence). This CDR3 comprises 15 residues. The V and J ends lost 2 bases and 7 bases, in that order; junction bases with no gene match: 7. As DNA, the CDR3 is TGTGCCAGCAGCCAACCGGGACAGCCGGCTGAAAAACTGTTTTTT. This gives the protein CASSQPGQPAEKLFF.

The V call is TRBV19, the J call TRBJ1-2; 7 positions agree with TRBD1. The CDR3 is 14 amino acids. The V gene end was trimmed by 5 bases and the J gene end by 5 bases; junction bases not matched to a gene: 8. Germline CDR1 and CDR2: LNHDA and SQIVND (reference sequence). DNA for the CDR3: TGTGCCAGTAGTCTCAAGACAGGGCCGTATGGCTACACCTTC. Its protein is CASSLKTGPYGYTF. The full variable domain, rest sourced from reference TRBV19 and TRBJ1-2, is DGGITQSPKYLFRKEGQNVTLSCEQNLNHDAMYWYRQDPGQGLRLIYYSQIVNDFQKGDIAEGYSVSREKKESFPLTVTSAQKNPTAFYLCASSLKTGPYGYTFGSGTRLTVV.

The V call is TRBV7-9, the J call TRBJ1-2; 8 bases align to TRBD1. V shed 2 bases and J 4 bases; nucleotides not matched to a gene: 6. CDR3 length: 15 amino acids. The V gene's germline CDR1 is SEHNR and CDR2 FQNEAQ (reference sequence). CDR3 nucleotide sequence: TGTGCCAGCAGCTTACAGGGGGCTGGGGGCTATGGCTACACCTTC. It translates to CASSLQGAGGYGYTF.

The rearrangement uses TRBV27 and TRBJ1-5; D unresolved. The CDR3 loop spans 14 amino acids. V dropped 3 bases and J dropped 3 bases, with 9 bases sitting between them. Germline CDR1 reads MNHEY; CDR2 reads SMNVEV (reference sequence). For the CDR3, the DNA is TGTGCCAGCAGTTTGCACGGGTACAATCAGCCCCAGCATTTT. Encoded protein: CASSLHGYNQPQHF.

V and J are TRBV18 and TRBJ2-5; D is perhaps TRBD2 (6 bases). The CDR3 runs 14 residues. Germline CDR1 is KGHSH and CDR2 is LQKENI. The V gene lost 3 bases and the J gene lost 5 bases, with 13 bases spanning the gap. The CDR3 sequence: CASSPEGRRETQYF. The CDR3 DNA follows: TGTGCCAGCTCACCGGAGGGCCGACGGGAGACCCAGTACTTC.

The chain combines TRBV11-2 with TRBJ2-3; D might be TRBD2 (7 bases). CDR1 is SGHAT and CDR2 is FQNNGV in the germline V gene. The CDR3 totals 15 residues. V was cut by 5 bases and J by 4 bases, with 16 bases left in between. Here the CDR3 reads CASSPSLGGADTQYF. CDR3 nucleotides: TGTGCCAGCAGCCCCTCCCTAGGGGGGGCAGATACGCAGTATTTT.